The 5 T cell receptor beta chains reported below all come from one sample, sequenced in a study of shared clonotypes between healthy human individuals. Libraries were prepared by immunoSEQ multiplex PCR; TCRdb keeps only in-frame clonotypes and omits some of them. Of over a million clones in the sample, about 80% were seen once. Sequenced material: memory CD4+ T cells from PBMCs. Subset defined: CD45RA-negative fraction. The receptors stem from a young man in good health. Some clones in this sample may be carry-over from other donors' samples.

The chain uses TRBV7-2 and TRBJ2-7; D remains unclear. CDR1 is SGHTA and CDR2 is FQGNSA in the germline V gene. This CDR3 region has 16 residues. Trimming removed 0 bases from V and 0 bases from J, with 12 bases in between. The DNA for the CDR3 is TGTGCCAGCAGCTTAGCGTCGGGTAGGAGCTCCTACGAGCAGTACTTC. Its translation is CASSLASGRSSYEQYF.

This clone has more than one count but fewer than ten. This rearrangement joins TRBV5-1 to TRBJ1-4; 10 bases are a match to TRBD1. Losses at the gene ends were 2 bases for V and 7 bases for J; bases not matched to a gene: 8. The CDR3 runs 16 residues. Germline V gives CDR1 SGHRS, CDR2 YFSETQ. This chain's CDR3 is CASSLPDRGRAEKLFF. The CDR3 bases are TGCGCCAGCAGCTTACCTGACAGGGGGCGAGCTGAAAAACTGTTTTTT.

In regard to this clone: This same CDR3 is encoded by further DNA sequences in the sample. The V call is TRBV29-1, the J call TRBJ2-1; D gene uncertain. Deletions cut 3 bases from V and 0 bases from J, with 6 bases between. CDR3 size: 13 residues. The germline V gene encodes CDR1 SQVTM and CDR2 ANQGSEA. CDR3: CSVEVASYNEQFF. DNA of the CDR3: TGCAGCGTTGAGGTGGCCTCCTACAATGAGCAGTTCTTC.

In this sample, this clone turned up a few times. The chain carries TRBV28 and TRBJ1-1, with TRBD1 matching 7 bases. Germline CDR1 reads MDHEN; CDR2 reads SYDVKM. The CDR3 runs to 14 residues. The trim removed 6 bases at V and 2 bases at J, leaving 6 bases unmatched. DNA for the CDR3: TGTGCCAGCAGAATACAGGGGTCCAACACTGAAGCTTTCTTT. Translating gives CASRIQGSNTEAFF.

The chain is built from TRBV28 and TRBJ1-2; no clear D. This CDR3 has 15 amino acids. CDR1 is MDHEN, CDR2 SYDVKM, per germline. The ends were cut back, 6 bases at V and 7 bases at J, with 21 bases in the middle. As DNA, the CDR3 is TGTGCCAGCAGCTTACTGACTGTAAGGATTATTGGCTACACCTTC. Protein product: CASSLLTVRIIGYTF.